This T cell receptor beta chain originates from a study of Graves' ophthalmopathy and Graves' hyperthyroidism. Findings and limits, study-wide: Blood also held most thyroid clonotypes expanded above 0.001 frequency.

As for this clonotype: The antigen is unknown.

RNA transcripts yielded amplified TCR beta CDR3 regions. RT-PCR with HTBI primers came first, then second-round multiplex PCR. TCRdb reprocessed the multiplex PCR reads via MiXCR and lists one record per CDR3 protein. This sample has approximately 640,000 distinct CDR3 sequences, with just over 40% found just once. The CDR3 totals 14 residues. V lost 3 bases, J lost 1 base, and 10 bases lay in between. CDR1 is SGHAT and CDR2 is FQNNGV in the germline V gene. Under 3 months in duration, the ophthalmopathy in affected donors had moderate-to-severe activity, CAS ≥3 and NOSPECS ≥4. Uncontrolled infections, other autoimmune diseases, pregnancy or lactation barred patients from enrollment. The authors used Ficoll-Paque density gradient centrifugation to separate PBMCs. The input was around 10 ml of fresh peripheral blood.

The sequencing input was peripheral blood. This receptor was taken from an adult man with Graves' ophthalmopathy. The rearrangement links TRBV11-2 to TRBJ2-7; D gene uncertain. CDR3: CASSLRSASYEQYF. Here the CDR3 DNA reads TGTGCCAGCAGCTTGAGATCAGCGTCCTACGAGCAGTACTTC.